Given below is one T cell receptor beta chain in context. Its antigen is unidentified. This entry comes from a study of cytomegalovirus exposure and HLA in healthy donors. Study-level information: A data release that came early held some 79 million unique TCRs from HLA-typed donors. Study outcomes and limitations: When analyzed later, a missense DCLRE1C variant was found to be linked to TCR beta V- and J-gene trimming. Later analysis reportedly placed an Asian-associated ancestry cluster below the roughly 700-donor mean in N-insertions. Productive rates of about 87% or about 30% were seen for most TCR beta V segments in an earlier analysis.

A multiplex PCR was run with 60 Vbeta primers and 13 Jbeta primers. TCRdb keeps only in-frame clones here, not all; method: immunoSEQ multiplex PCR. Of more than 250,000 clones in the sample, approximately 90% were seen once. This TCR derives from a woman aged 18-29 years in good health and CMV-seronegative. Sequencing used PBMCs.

CDR3 sequence (DNA): TGCGCCAGCAGCTTGGATTGGCGGGCCGGCACAGATACGCAGTATTTT. It yields the protein CASSLDWRAGTDTQYF. V is TRBV5-1 and J is TRBJ2-3; weak D call: TRBD2 (5 bases). V was shortened by 0 bases and J by 1 base, with 12 bases between the two germline ends. Germline-derived CDR1 and CDR2 are SGHRS and YFSETQ. This CDR3 has 16 residues.